The rows below give T cell receptor beta chains drawn from one sample of a study of blood T cell repertoires in COVID-19. Sequenced by immunoSEQ multiplex PCR; TCRdb stores in-frame clones only, minus some. The data hold about 200,000 clones, with around 82% observed a single time. The sample comprised PBMCs or T cells enriched from blood (not recorded which). The receptors stem from a man between 35 and 55 years old who had recovered from COVID-19. Both conserved end residues are part of each CDR3. The order of the fields is J gene, D gene, clone size, V gene, CDR3 protein, CDR3 DNA. A D gene is named only where the DNA matches it firmly. Clone size is given for some rows only: seen once, a few or many times, or a class if the clone is expanded.

TRBJ2-2 | TRBD1 | once | TRBV3-1/TRBV3-2 | CASSQDRVYSGELFF | TGTGCCAGCAGCCAGGACAGGGTGTATAGCGGGGAGCTGTTTTTT
TRBJ1-4 | NA | NA | TRBV5-1 | CASSPGGQGQEKLFF | TGCGCCAGCAGCCCCGGGGGGCAAGGGCAAGAAAAACTGTTTTTT
TRBJ1-2 | NA | NA | TRBV30 | CAWTPGHLNYGYTF | TGTGCCTGGACGCCGGGACACTTGAACTATGGCTACACCTTC
TRBJ2-1 | TRBD2 | NA | TRBV5-1 | CASSLTGTMSYNEQFF | TGCGCCAGCAGCTTAACCGGGACTATGTCCTACAATGAGCAGTTCTTC
TRBJ2-7 | TRBD1 | NA | TRBV27 | CASSRTGDEQYF | TGTGCCAGCAGCAGGACAGGGGACGAGCAGTACTTC
TRBJ1-5 | NA | NA | TRBV6-6 | CASSYPDSNQPQHF | TGTGCCAGCAGTTACCCAGATAGCAATCAGCCCCAGCATTTT
TRBJ1-2 | TRBD1 | NA | TRBV25-1 | CASSEFGRQGHGYTF | TGTGCCAGCAGTGAATTCGGGAGACAGGGCCATGGCTACACCTTC
TRBJ1-5 | TRBD1 | NA | TRBV28 | CASSLGTGGSNQPQHF | TGTGCCAGCAGTTTGGGGACAGGGGGTAGCAATCAGCCCCAGCATTTT
TRBJ1-4 | NA | NA | TRBV24-1 | CATSTGTQGSGREKLFF | TGTGCCACCAGTACCGGGACCCAGGGGAGTGGTCGTGAAAAACTGTTTTTT
TRBJ1-5 | TRBD1 | NA | TRBV30 | CAWSGQGGQPQHF | TGTGCCTGGAGTGGACAGGGCGGCCAGCCCCAGCATTTT
TRBJ2-7 | TRBD2 | NA | TRBV5-4 | CASSSTSGIGYEQYF | TGTGCCAGCAGCTCGACTAGCGGGATAGGGTACGAGCAGTACTTC
TRBJ1-5 | NA | NA | TRBV27 | CASSLSSYSNQPQHF | TGTGCCAGCAGTCTCTCTTCTTATAGCAATCAGCCCCAGCATTTT
TRBJ1-1 | TRBD1 | few | TRBV7-3 | CASSLNGQGYTEAFF | TGTGCCAGCAGCCTAAATGGACAGGGCTACACTGAAGCTTTCTTT
TRBJ2-1 | NA | NA | TRBV24-1 | CATSDTPPTAGSYNEQFF | TGTGCCACCAGTGACACACCCCCCACAGCGGGCTCCTACAATGAGCAGTTCTTC
TRBJ1-4 | NA | NA | TRBV11-2 | CASSPGPQGGEKLFF | TGTGCCAGCAGCCCCGGCCCCCAAGGGGGTGAAAAACTGTTTTTT
TRBJ1-1 | TRBD1 | NA | TRBV5-1 | CASSFRGPGNTEAFF | TGCGCCAGCAGCTTCAGGGGGCCAGGGAACACTGAAGCTTTCTTT
TRBJ1-2 | NA | once | TRBV19 | CASTQGIRGEYGYTF | TGTGCCAGTACCCAAGGAATCAGGGGAGAGTATGGCTACACCTTC
TRBJ2-7 | NA | once | TRBV7-8 | CASSLARASYEQYF | TGTGCCAGCAGCTTAGCCCGCGCTTCCTACGAGCAGTACTTC
TRBJ1-3 | NA | NA | TRBV7-9 | CASSFTGSGNTIYF | TGTGCCAGCAGCTTCACGGGCTCTGGAAACACCATATATTTT
TRBJ2-7 | NA | NA | TRBV5-8 | CASSLGNIGSYKQYF | TGTGCCAGCAGCTTGGGCAATATCGGGAGCTACAAGCAGTACTTC
TRBJ2-7 | NA | NA | TRBV4-3 | CASSRTSPQRTYEQYF | TGCGCCAGCAGTCGCACTAGCCCCCAACGTACCTACGAGCAGTACTTC
TRBJ1-2 | NA | few | TRBV4-2 | CASSQDRVGDYGYTF | TGTGCCAGCAGCCAAGATAGGGTGGGAGACTATGGCTACACCTTC
TRBJ1-5 | TRBD1 | few | TRBV30 | CAWSRDRGQPQHF | TGTGCCTGGAGTCGAGACAGGGGCCAGCCCCAGCATTTT
TRBJ2-1 | TRBD2 | NA | TRBV6-5 | CASSYSREGLNEQFF | TGTGCCAGCAGTTACTCTCGGGAGGGCCTCAATGAGCAGTTCTTC
TRBJ1-3 | TRBD1 | NA | TRBV5-6 | CASSSKMDRAGNTIYF | TGTGCCAGCAGCTCAAAGATGGACAGGGCTGGAAACACCATATATTTT
TRBJ1-2 | TRBD1 | once | TRBV5-5 | CASSLGTGNYGYTF | TGTGCCAGCAGCCTTGGGACAGGGAACTATGGCTACACCTTC
TRBJ2-5 | TRBD2 | NA | TRBV7-9 | CASSLDRTSGSSETQYF | TGTGCCAGCAGCTTAGATAGGACTAGCGGGAGCAGCGAGACCCAGTACTTC
TRBJ2-7 | TRBD2 | NA | TRBV3-1/TRBV3-2 | CASSQEGLAGIYEQYF | TGTGCCAGCAGCCAAGAAGGACTAGCGGGAATTTACGAGCAGTACTTC
TRBJ1-1 | TRBD1 | NA | TRBV18 | CASSPTGGEGTEAFF | TGTGCCAGCTCACCTACAGGGGGCGAGGGCACTGAAGCTTTCTTT
TRBJ2-7 | TRBD2 | NA | TRBV27 | CASSLLMSGIHEQYF | TGTGCCAGCAGTTTATTGATGAGCGGGATCCACGAGCAGTACTTC
TRBJ2-5 | TRBD2 | NA | TRBV5-1 | CASSLGASGQETQYF | TGCGCCAGCAGCTTGGGGGCTAGCGGACAAGAGACCCAGTACTTC
TRBJ1-3 | NA | NA | TRBV4-1 | CASSQERQGGGNTIYF | TGCGCCAGCAGCCAAGAACGGCAGGGAGGTGGAAACACCATATATTTT
TRBJ2-7 | TRBD1 | NA | TRBV30 | CACRGQKIYYEQYF | TGTGCCTGTCGGGGACAGAAGATATACTACGAGCAGTACTTC
TRBJ2-3 | NA | NA | TRBV7-3 | CASSRYGSVGTDTQYF | TGTGCCAGCAGTCGATACGGGAGTGTGGGCACAGATACGCAGTATTTT
TRBJ2-2 | NA | NA | TRBV18 | CASSPPGGSGELFF | TGTGCCAGCTCACCACCGGGAGGATCTGGGGAGCTGTTTTTT
TRBJ2-3 | TRBD2 | NA | TRBV5-6 | CASSLGRGRVYTDTQYF | TGTGCCAGCAGCTTGGGTCGCGGGAGGGTCTACACAGATACGCAGTATTTT
TRBJ1-2 | NA | NA | TRBV6-5 | CASSPGTTGGYTF | TGTGCCAGCAGTCCGGGGACTACCGGGGGCTACACCTTC
TRBJ1-2 | NA | NA | TRBV6-2/TRBV6-3 | CASSPPGGMYGYTF | TGTGCCAGCAGTCCCCCGGGGGGGATGTATGGCTACACCTTC
TRBJ2-5 | TRBD2 | once | TRBV2 | CASSALAGRVQETQYF | TGTGCCAGCAGTGCTCTAGCGGGGAGGGTTCAAGAGACCCAGTACTTC
TRBJ2-3 | TRBD2 | few | TRBV4-1 | CASSHVGLAGSTDTQYF | TGCGCCAGCAGCCATGTGGGACTAGCGGGATCCACAGATACGCAGTATTTT
TRBJ2-2 | NA | NA | TRBV27 | CASSLAGDTGELFF | TGTGCCAGCAGTTTGGCAGGGGACACCGGGGAGCTGTTTTTT
TRBJ1-1 | NA | NA | TRBV28 | CASSFGQAIEAFF | TGTGCCAGCAGTTTTGGACAAGCGATTGAAGCTTTCTTT
TRBJ1-4 | NA | NA | TRBV9 | CASSVDEGKLFF | TGTGCCAGCAGCGTAGATGAGGGAAAACTGTTTTTT
TRBJ2-1 | TRBD2 | NA | TRBV18 | CASSVAGGPHEYNEQFF | TGTGCCAGCTCAGTAGCGGGAGGGCCCCATGAATACAATGAGCAGTTCTTC
TRBJ2-1 | TRBD2 | NA | TRBV30 | CAWSSGEGRGQFF | TGTGCCTGGAGTTCGGGGGAGGGCCGTGGGCAGTTCTTC
TRBJ1-1 | NA | NA | TRBV12-3/TRBV12-4 | CASSSQVNTEAFF | TGTGCCAGCAGTTCCCAGGTAAACACTGAAGCTTTCTTT
TRBJ1-2 | TRBD1 | NA | TRBV15 | CATSPRTGEGGGYTF | TGTGCCACCAGCCCCAGGACAGGGGAAGGGGGTGGCTACACCTTC
TRBJ1-3 | NA | NA | TRBV7-3 | CARIREINSGNTIYF | TGTGCCAGAATCCGAGAGATAAACAGCGGAAACACCATATATTTT
TRBJ1-2 | TRBD1 | NA | TRBV5-4 | CASSAHPRQGAHYGYTF | TGTGCCAGCAGCGCCCACCCCCGACAGGGGGCTCACTATGGCTACACCTTC